This is a list of T cell receptor beta chains from one sample in a study of STAT3 mutations in large granular lymphocyte leukemia. This table comes from immunoSEQ multiplex PCR, and its TCRdb copy is limited to in-frame clones, with some not included. The sample includes under 6,500 clones, around four fifths seen only once; the top ten take roughly 80%. Sequenced: peripheral blood mononuclear cells. The receptors were sampled from a man aged 40-49 years with T-cell large granular lymphocyte leukemia. Some clones in this sample may be carry-over from other donors' samples. The CDR3 runs from the conserved cysteine through the conserved F or W. The D gene is left open where the match is weak. Rows may omit the clone size; those that give it use once, few, many or a size class.

abundance	d_gene	v_gene	j_gene	CDR3aa	CDR3nt
few	TRBD1	TRBV9	TRBJ2-7	CASSRGQGYYEQYF	TGTGCCAGCAGCCGGGGACAGGGTTACTACGAGCAGTACTTC
.	TRBD2	TRBV10-2	TRBJ2-5	CASSERSGWLAVRETQYF	TGCGCCAGCAGTGAACGGTCAGGGTGGCTAGCGGTAAGAGAGACCCAGTACTTC
.	.	TRBV6-1	TRBJ1-4	CASSSGQTKGEKLFF	TGTGCCAGCAGTTCGGGGCAAACAAAGGGAGAAAAACTGTTTTTT
.	TRBD2	TRBV7-2	TRBJ2-7	CASTPATSGSFYEQYF	TGTGCCAGCACCCCAGCAACTAGCGGGAGTTTCTACGAGCAGTACTTC
.	.	TRBV9	TRBJ2-5	CASSATTGRETQYF	TGTGCCAGCAGCGCAACGACTGGGAGGGAGACCCAGTACTTC
.	.	TRBV5-1	TRBJ2-7	CASSLESVSSYEQYF	TGCGCCAGCAGCTTGGAATCAGTAAGCTCCTACGAGCAGTACTTC
once	.	TRBV6-6	TRBJ2-5	CASSFRRGQETQYF	TGTGCCAGCAGTTTTCGGAGAGGCCAAGAGACCCAGTACTTC
.	TRBD1	TRBV9	TRBJ2-6	CASSIRQGPFSGANVLTF	TGTGCCAGCAGCATCCGACAGGGGCCGTTCTCTGGGGCCAACGTCCTGACTTTC
medium-sized	TRBD2	TRBV5-5	TRBJ2-3	CASSLGSGRRTDTQYF	TGTGCCAGCAGCTTGGGTAGCGGGAGGCGCACAGATACGCAGTATTTT
few	TRBD1	TRBV6-1	TRBJ1-5	CASSEDRGSNQPQHF	TGTGCCAGCAGTGAAGACAGGGGGAGCAATCAGCCCCAGCATTTT
once	.	TRBV18	TRBJ1-1	CASSPRSGNTEAFF	TGTGCCAGCTCTCCGCGCTCAGGGAATACTGAAGCTTTCTTT
.	.	TRBV5-1	TRBJ2-1	CASSRFQGNNEQFF	TGCGCCAGCAGCCGATTTCAGGGGAACAATGAGCAGTTCTTC
.	TRBD2	TRBV2	TRBJ2-7	CASTIGASGRAKGYEQYF	TGTGCCAGCACAATCGGGGCTAGCGGGAGGGCCAAAGGCTACGAGCAGTACTTC
.	.	TRBV29-1	TRBJ2-5	CSVDGGQETQYF	TGCAGCGTTGACGGCGGACAAGAGACCCAGTACTTC
few	TRBD2	TRBV5-4	TRBJ2-2	CASSLGLAGKPGELFF	TGTGCCAGCAGCTTGGGACTAGCGGGAAAGCCCGGGGAGCTGTTTTTT
.	.	TRBV7-2	TRBJ2-4	CASSLGGTLAKNIQYF	TGTGCCAGCAGCTTAGGAGGGACACTAGCCAAAAACATTCAGTACTTC
.	.	TRBV28	TRBJ2-7	CASRLIRGGQGPHYEQYF	TGTGCCAGCAGACTTATAAGGGGTGGGCAGGGTCCCCACTACGAGCAGTACTTC
.	.	TRBV20-1	TRBJ2-7	CSARGVGVRYF	TGCAGTGCTAGGGGAGTGGGGGTCCGGTACTTC
.	TRBD2	TRBV14	TRBJ2-5	CASSQDLAGPETQYF	TGTGCCAGCAGCCAAGACCTAGCGGGACCGGAGACCCAGTACTTC
.	TRBD2	TRBV4-2	TRBJ2-3	CASSQVTSEGTDTQYF	TGTGCCAGCAGCCAAGTTACTAGCGAGGGGACAGATACGCAGTATTTT